Included here is one T cell receptor beta chain sequence, with context. Its antigen is not identified. cDNA libraries for TRB were generated by 5' RACE incorporating UMI labels. TCRdb reprocessed the 5' RACE reads; each CDR3 protein has one entry and no DNA is given. The sample features about 92,000 distinct CDR3 sequences, with approximately 0.82% in its top ten. This specimen belongs to a study of CXCR3-negative and CXCR3-positive naive CD8 T cells. This CDR3 is 18 amino acids long. Germline CDR1 reads LNHDA; CDR2 reads SQIVND (reference sequence). The study, taken as a whole, reports: The study found more hydrophobic TRB CDR3s in CXCR3-positive naive cells than in CXCR3-negative naive cells.

The chain is built from TRBV19 and TRBJ2-7; TCRdb outputs TRBD2, but without DNA this stays unchecked. This sequence was found in a human donor in good health. Some clones in this sample may be carry-over from other donors' samples. The source material was naive CXCR3+ CD8+ T cells from blood. Stated subset: CD45RO-CCR7+CD27+CD95- naive CD8+ T cells expressing CXCR3 (TNR3+). The CDR3 sequence: CASSIGLAGPPRDYEQYF.